The subject of this entry is one T cell receptor beta chain. After thawing and overnight rest, PBMC were stained with GMM-loaded CD1B tetramer, viability dye and anti-CD3 for sorting. C32 glucose monomycolate from Rhodococcus equi was loaded onto the CD1B tetramers. Tetramer-sorted PBMC had been CD14 monocyte-depleted before freezing. Germline V gene sequence: CDR1 SGDLS, CDR2 YYNGEE. CDR3 size: 19 residues. The trim removed 4 bases at V and 0 bases at J, leaving 12 bases unmatched. The data were obtained in a study of T cells in tuberculosis. Study context: CD1B tetramers identified T cells specific for mycobacterial lipid GMM.

Study conclusions and caveats: Some low-affinity tetramer-binding T cells may be absent from this sample.

Clones were read by immunoSEQ multiplex PCR, and TCRdb kept only the in-frame ones, dropping some. The sample records 70,000 to 95,000 clones, approximately 91% being singletons. Sequenced sample: CD1b-GMM tetramer-negative cells sorted from PBMCs. The gene calls are TRBV9 and TRBJ2-3, with 12 bases matching TRBD2. This receptor was identified in an adult woman with latent tuberculosis. For the CDR3, the DNA is TGTGCCAGCAGCATCCCGACTAGCGGGGGACCCAAAAGCACAGATACGCAGTATTTT. Translation: CASSIPTSGGPKSTDTQYF. Drawing the rest from reference TRBV9 and TRBJ2-3, the complete variable domain is DSGVTQTPKHLITATGQRVTLRCSPRSGDLSVYWYQQSLDQGLQFLIQYYNGEERAKGNILERFSAQQFPDLHSELNLSSLELGDSALYFCASSIPTSGGPKSTDTQYFGPGTRLTVL.